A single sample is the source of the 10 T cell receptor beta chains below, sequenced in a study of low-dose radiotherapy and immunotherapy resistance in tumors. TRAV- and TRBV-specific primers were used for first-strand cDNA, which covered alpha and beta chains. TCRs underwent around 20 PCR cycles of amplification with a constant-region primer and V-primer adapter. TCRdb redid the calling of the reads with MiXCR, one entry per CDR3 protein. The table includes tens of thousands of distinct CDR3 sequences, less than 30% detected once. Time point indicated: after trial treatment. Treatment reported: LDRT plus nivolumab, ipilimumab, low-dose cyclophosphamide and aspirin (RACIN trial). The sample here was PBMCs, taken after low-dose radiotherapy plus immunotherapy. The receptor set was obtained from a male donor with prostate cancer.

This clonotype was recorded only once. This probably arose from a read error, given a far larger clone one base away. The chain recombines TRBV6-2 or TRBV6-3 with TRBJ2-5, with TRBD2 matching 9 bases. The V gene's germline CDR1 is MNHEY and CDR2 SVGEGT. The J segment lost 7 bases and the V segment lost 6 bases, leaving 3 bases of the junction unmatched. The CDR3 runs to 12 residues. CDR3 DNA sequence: TGTGCCAGCAGACGCGGGGGGGGGACCCAGTACTTC. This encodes CASRRGGGTQYF.

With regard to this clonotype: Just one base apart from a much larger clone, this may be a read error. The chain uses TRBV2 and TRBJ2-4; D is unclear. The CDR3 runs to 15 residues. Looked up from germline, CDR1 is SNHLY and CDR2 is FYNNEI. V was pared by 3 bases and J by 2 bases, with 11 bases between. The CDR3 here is CASSDQMGSKNIQYF. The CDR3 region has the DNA TGTGCCAGCAGTGATCAGATGGGATCCAAAAACATTCAGTACTTC.

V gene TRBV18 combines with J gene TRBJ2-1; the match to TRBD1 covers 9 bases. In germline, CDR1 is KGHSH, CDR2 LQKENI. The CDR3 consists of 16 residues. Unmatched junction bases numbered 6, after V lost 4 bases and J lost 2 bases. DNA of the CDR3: TGTGCCAGCTCACTAAGGGACAGGGTCACCTACAATGAGCAGTTCTTC. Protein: CASSLRDRVTYNEQFF.

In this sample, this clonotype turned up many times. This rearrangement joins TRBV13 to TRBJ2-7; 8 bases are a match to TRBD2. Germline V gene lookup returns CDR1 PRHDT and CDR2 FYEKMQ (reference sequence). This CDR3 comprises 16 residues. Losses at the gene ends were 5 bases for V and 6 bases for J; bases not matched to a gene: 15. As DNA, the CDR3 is TGTGCCAGCAGCCCGAGATCAGCGGGAGTGCCTCCCGAGCAGTACTTC. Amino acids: CASSPRSAGVPPEQYF.

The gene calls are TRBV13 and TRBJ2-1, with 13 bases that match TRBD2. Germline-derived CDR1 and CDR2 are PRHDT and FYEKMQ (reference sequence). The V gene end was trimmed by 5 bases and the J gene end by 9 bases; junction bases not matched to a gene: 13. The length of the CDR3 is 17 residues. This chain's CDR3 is CASSVGTSGVPYFEQFF. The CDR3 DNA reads TGTGCCAGCAGCGTGGGGACTAGCGGGGTCCCCTACTTTGAGCAGTTCTTC.

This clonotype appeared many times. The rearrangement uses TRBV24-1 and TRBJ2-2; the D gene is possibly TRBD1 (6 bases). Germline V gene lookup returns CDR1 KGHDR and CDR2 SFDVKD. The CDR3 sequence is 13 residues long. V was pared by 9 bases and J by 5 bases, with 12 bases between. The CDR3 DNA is TGTGCCACCTCCTCAGGGGAAACCGGGGAGCTGTTTTTT. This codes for CATSSGETGELFF.

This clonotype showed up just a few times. The CDR3 region is CASGTSGRGDTQYF. In DNA form, the CDR3 reads TGCGCCAGTGGGACTAGCGGGAGGGGGGATACGCAGTATTTT. The V and J genes are TRBV10-2 and TRBJ2-3; 16 bases line up with TRBD2. Germline V CDR1 and CDR2: WSHSY, SAAADI. The CDR3 has 14 amino acids. After removal of 9 bases from V and 6 bases from J, the junction contained 3 bases not matched to a gene.

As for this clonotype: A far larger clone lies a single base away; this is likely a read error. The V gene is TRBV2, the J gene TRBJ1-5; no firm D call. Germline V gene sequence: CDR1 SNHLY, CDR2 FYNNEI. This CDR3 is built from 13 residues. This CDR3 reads CDSSASENQPQHF. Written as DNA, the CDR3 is TGTGACAGCAGCGCCTCTGAGAATCAGCCCCAGCATTTT. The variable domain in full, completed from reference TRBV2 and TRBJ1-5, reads EPEVTQTPSHQVTQMGQEVILRCVPISNHLYFYWYRQILGQKVEFLVSFYNNEISEKSEIFDDQFSVERPDGSNFTLKIRSTKLEDSAMYFCDSSASENQPQHFGDGTRLSIL.

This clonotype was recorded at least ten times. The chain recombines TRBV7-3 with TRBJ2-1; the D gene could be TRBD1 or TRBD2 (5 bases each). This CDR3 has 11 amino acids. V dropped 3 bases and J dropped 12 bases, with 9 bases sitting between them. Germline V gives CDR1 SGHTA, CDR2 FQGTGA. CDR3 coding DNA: TGTGCCAGCAGCTTTAGGGACCCGCAGTTCTTC. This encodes CASSFRDPQFF.

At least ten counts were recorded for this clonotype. The CDR3 here is CASSLRWGDTGELFF. In DNA, the CDR3 is TGTGCCAGCAGTCTCCGGTGGGGGGACACCGGGGAGCTGTTTTTT. V and J are TRBV28 and TRBJ2-2; TRBD2 is a possible D gene (6 bases). Germline CDR1 reads MDHEN; CDR2 reads SYDVKM. The CDR3 covers 15 residues. V gave up 5 bases and J gave up 3 bases, with 13 bases separating them.